These 19 T cell receptor beta chains originate from one sample sequenced in a study of T cells after posttransplantation cyclophosphamide (dated by TCRdb to about 2016). The receptor library was made with the immunoSEQ multiplex PCR assay. Not all clones reach the TCRdb copy of this immuneACCESS table, which keeps in-frame sequences only. Checked studies attribute under half of the gap to unresolved V genes and leave the rest unexplained. The table puts more than 10,000 clones in this sample, none counted just once. Of the sample, about 24% is held by the ten largest clones. Reading the label with the study, this specimen's time point is: posttransplant day relative to BM transplant. Sample treatment or condition, as interpreted from the label and publication: high-dose cyclophosphamide on days +3 and +4 as single-agent GVHD prophylaxis. PTCy patients received busulfan and fludarabine conditioning, a related or unrelated marrow graft, and cyclophosphamide on days +3 and +4.

The source material was PBMCs, sampled after allogeneic stem cell transplant with posttransplant cyclophosphamide. The receptor source for this set is a female patient in her 40s who received an allogeneic stem cell transplant from an unrelated donor, was CMV-positive, and had acute GVHD only. In patients who had a transplant, some T cells may come from the graft donor.

At least ten counts were recorded for this clone. J is TRBJ1-1 and V is TRBV5-4, with 7 bases that match TRBD1. The CDR3 covers 16 residues. Germline CDR1 is SGHNT and CDR2 is YYREEE (reference sequence). J was trimmed by 0 bases and V by 4 bases; bases with no gene match: 9. CDR3 sequence (DNA): TGTGCCAGCAGCCAGGGGGACCCTTGGCTGAACACTGAAGCTTTCTTT. Amino acid sequence: CASSQGDPWLNTEAFF.

The chain joins TRBV29-1 to TRBJ2-5, with 8 positions matching TRBD1. The V gene's germline CDR1 is SQVTM and CDR2 ANQGSEA. The trim removed 2 bases at V and 4 bases at J, leaving 3 bases unmatched. The CDR3 is 13 residues long. The CDR3 DNA reads TGCAGCGTTGAAAGCAGGGGGCGAGAGACCCAGTACTTC. Amino acid sequence: CSVESRGRETQYF.

This clone has just a few counts. The V call is TRBV5-1, the J call TRBJ2-7; maybe TRBD1 (6 bases). CDR3 length: 13 residues. The V gene's germline CDR1 is SGHRS and CDR2 YFSETQ. V was pared by 4 bases and J by 3 bases, with 11 bases between. CDR3 nucleotide sequence: TGCGCCAGCAGCCAGGGGCGAGACTACGAGCAGTACGTC. Residues: CASSQGRDYEQYV.

This clone has ten or more counts. This chain links TRBV19 with TRBJ1-6; D may be TRBD1 (6 bases). CDR3 size: 14 residues. Trimming took off 4 bases at V and 10 bases at J, with 14 bases between the two ends. Per germline, CDR1 LNHDA and CDR2 SQIVND (reference sequence). CDR3 sequence (DNA): TGTGCCAGTAGTACGTGGACAGTGGAGTCACCCCTCCACTTT. Translation: CASSTWTVESPLHF.

This clone has more than one count but fewer than ten. The CDR3 coding sequence is TGTGCCAGTAGTATAGGCAGGGGGCAGGGATATCAGCCCCAGCATTTT. Its translation is CASSIGRGQGYQPQHF. The chain couples TRBV19 to TRBJ1-5; 8 nucleotides agree with TRBD1. The junction had 7 bases not matched to a gene; V was cut back by 1 base and J by 5 bases. Per the germline V gene, CDR1 is LNHDA and CDR2 is SQIVND (reference sequence). CDR3 length: 16 residues.

This clone was seen repeatedly, ten times or more. The rearrangement joins TRBV4-2 to TRBJ1-4, with D possibly TRBD1 on 5 matching bases. Germline CDR1 reads LGHNA; CDR2 reads YNFKEQ. The CDR3 loop spans 16 amino acids. Trimming pared 0 bases from V and 8 bases from J, leaving 16 bases between. The CDR3 nucleotides are TGTGCCAGCAGCCAAGAACCCAAAGACCGGGGGGAAAAACTGTTTTTT. This translates into CASSQEPKDRGEKLFF.

This clone was recorded at least ten times. CDR3 in amino acids: CASSNVGTGAQPQHF. CDR3 sequence (DNA): TGTGCCAGTAGCAACGTGGGGACAGGGGCTCAGCCCCAGCATTTT. The chain is built from TRBV19 and TRBJ1-5, with 10 bases that match TRBD1. CDR3 length: 15 residues. Germline CDR1 reads LNHDA; CDR2 reads SQIVND (reference sequence). The ends lost 6 bases at V and 6 bases at J; junction bases unmatched: 8.

This clone was observed at least ten times. The CDR3 DNA is TGTGCCAGCTCGGGGATGGAGGCCTATGGCTACACCTTC. Residues: CASSGMEAYGYTF. V usage is TRBV18 and J usage is TRBJ1-2; D gene unclear. V lost 6 bases and J lost 4, with 12 bases in between. Germline V gene lookup returns CDR1 KGHSH and CDR2 LQKENI. There are 13 residues in the CDR3.

This clone was recorded a few times. The chain carries TRBV30 and TRBJ1-6; 7 nucleotides line up with TRBD1. Germline CDR1 GTSNPN, CDR2 SVGIG (reference sequence). The CDR3 spans 13 residues. The CDR3 coding sequence is TGTGCGGAGGGGGGACAGCCGTATTCACCCCTCCACTTT. It encodes CAEGGQPYSPLHF.

This clone was observed many times. V gene TRBV6-5 combines with J gene TRBJ2-1, with 10 bases aligning to TRBD2. V gave up 7 bases and J gave up 4 bases; unmatched junction bases: 4. CDR1 and CDR2 from the germline V gene are MNHEY and SVGAGI. This CDR3 is 14 amino acids long. Written as DNA, the CDR3 is TGTGCCAGCAAGGGACTAGCGTTTTACAATGAGCAGTTCTTC. Translating it yields CASKGLAFYNEQFF.

This clone was counted many times. V usage is TRBV5-1 and J usage is TRBJ2-5, with 8 bases lining up with TRBD2. In germline, CDR1 is SGHRS, CDR2 YFSETQ. V dropped 4 bases and J dropped 4; count of bases not matched to a gene: 9. This CDR3 is built from 15 residues. The CDR3 region is CASSPEAGEGETQYF. CDR3 nucleotides: TGCGCCAGCAGCCCGGAAGCGGGAGAGGGAGAGACCCAGTACTTC.

Many counts were recorded for this clone. The rearrangement joins TRBV5-1 to TRBJ2-5, with 10 bases lining up with TRBD1. The CDR3 is 15 amino acids. Germline loops: CDR1 SGHRS, CDR2 YFSETQ. Trimming at V came to 0 bases and at J to 5 bases, leaving 4 bases not matched to a gene. This CDR3 is CASSLEGQGYETQYF. In DNA, the CDR3 is TGCGCCAGCAGCTTGGAGGGACAGGGGTACGAGACCCAGTACTTC.

This clone was seen at least ten times. The V and J genes are TRBV2 and TRBJ2-5, with 7 bases lining up with TRBD1. Germline CDR1 and CDR2: SNHLY and FYNNEI. V lost 4 bases to trimming and J lost 0 bases; unmatched junction nucleotides: 5. The CDR3 is made up of 15 amino acids. CDR3 sequence (DNA): TGTGCCAGCAGTGTCGACAGGGAATACCAAGAGACCCAGTACTTC. This gives the protein CASSVDREYQETQYF.

This clone was counted at least ten times. This chain joins TRBV6-5 and TRBJ1-4, with 8 bases identical to TRBD1. The junction had 4 bases not matched to a gene; V was cut back by 0 bases and J by 7 bases. The length of the CDR3 is 15 residues. CDR1 is MNHEY and CDR2 is SVGAGI in the germline V gene. DNA for the CDR3: TGTGCCAGCAGTTACTCCGGACAGGGAGGTGAAAAACTGTTTTTT. Translated: CASSYSGQGGEKLFF.

This clone was counted a few times. This chain links TRBV28 with TRBJ1-6, with D hard to call. Trimming stripped 7 bases from V and 2 bases from J, with 15 bases between. CDR1 MDHEN and CDR2 SYDVKM come from the germline V gene. CDR3 length equals 16 residues. The CDR3 nucleotides are TGTGCCAGCACCTGGAGCGGGCAGGCCTATAATTCACCCCTCCACTTT. Protein: CASTWSGQAYNSPLHF.

This clone was recorded many times. The chain employs TRBV11-2 and TRBJ1-2; maybe TRBD1 (5 bases). V was pared by 5 bases and J by 0 bases, with 10 bases between. In germline, CDR1 is SGHAT, CDR2 FQNNGV. CDR3 length: 14 residues. The CDR3 sequence is CASSRQGPNYGYTF. The CDR3 DNA reads TGTGCCAGCAGCCGTCAGGGCCCTAACTATGGCTACACCTTC.

This clone appeared many times. This chain joins TRBV11-2 and TRBJ1-1; no firm D call. V was trimmed by 8 bases and J by 6 bases, leaving 16 bases between them. The CDR3 runs to 13 residues. Germline V gene lookup returns CDR1 SGHAT and CDR2 FQNNGV. This CDR3 is CASALNQAAEAFF. The CDR3 bases are TGTGCCAGCGCTCTCAACCAGGCAGCTGAAGCTTTCTTT.

This clone was seen only a few times. This sequence joins TRBV10-1 and TRBJ1-6, with D maybe TRBD1 (6 bases). Germline values: CDR1 WNHNN, CDR2 SYGVQD (reference sequence). The CDR3 has 15 residues. Between the trimmed V and J ends, which lost 6 bases and 8 bases, there was a span of 17 bases. In DNA, the CDR3 is TGCGCCAGCAGAGCCGACAGGAAGAGGGATTCACCCCTCCACTTT. It yields the protein CASRADRKRDSPLHF.

This clone was recorded many times. The V call is TRBV18, the J call TRBJ1-2; D is undetermined. Trimming shortened V by 3 bases and J by 6 bases, and 11 bases separated the two germline ends. Germline lookup yields CDR1 KGHSH and CDR2 LQKENI. The CDR3 extends over 13 amino acids. CDR3 amino acids: CASSPREGDGYTF. The CDR3 region has the DNA TGTGCCAGCTCACCCCGGGAAGGAGATGGCTACACCTTC.